One and the same sample provided the 25 T cell receptor beta chains below, sequenced in a study of T cells in Graves' hyperthyroidism and ophthalmopathy. Amplified regions were TCR beta CDR3 sequences from RNA transcripts. A set of HTBI primers served as the primers for a first-round RT-PCR of the TCR CDR3. TCRdb independently ran MiXCR on the multiplex PCR reads; one entry per CDR3 protein. The data show approximately 590,000 distinct CDR3 sequences, roughly 14% seen once. Sequencing was performed on blood. The receptors come from a woman aged 25 to 39 with Graves' hyperthyroidism.

Concerning this clonotype itself: At one end, the junction sequence differs from germline, possibly due to a read error. This rearrangement joins TRBV7-2 to TRBJ2-3; 7 bases line up with TRBD2. This CDR3 contains 18 residues. CDR1 and CDR2 (germline): SGHTA, FQGNSA. CDR3 region: CASSQDRAGSGSTDTQYF. The CDR3 coding sequence is TGCGCCAGCAGCCAAGATAGAGCGGGGTCGGGAAGCACAGATACGCAGTATTTT. Using reference TRBV7-2 and TRBJ2-3 for the parts outside the CDR3, the full variable domain is GAGVSQSPSNKVTEKGKDVELRCDPISGHTALYWYRQSLGQGLEFLIYFQGNSAPDKSGLPSDRFSAERTGGSVSTLTIQRTQQEDSAVYLCASSQDRAGSGSTDTQYFGPGTRLTVL.

This clonotype was observed at least ten times. The J gene is TRBJ1-2, the V gene TRBV2; 8 bases map to TRBD1. J lost 2 bases, V lost 8 bases, and 1 base had no gene match. CDR1 SNHLY and CDR2 FYNNEI come from the germline V gene. This CDR3 region has 12 residues. The CDR3 here is CASGQGNYGYTF. CDR3 coding DNA: TGTGCCAGCGGACAGGGCAACTATGGCTACACCTTC.

The chain couples TRBV4-1 to TRBJ1-4; D is possibly TRBD1 (6 bases). The CDR3 extends over 17 amino acids. Trimming removed 0 bases from V and 0 bases from J, with 11 bases in between. In germline, CDR1 is MGHRA, CDR2 YSYEKL. CDR3 in amino acids: CASSQDRGPSTNEKLFF. The CDR3, as DNA: TGCGCCAGCAGCCAAGACAGGGGTCCCTCAACTAATGAAAAACTGTTTTTT.

This clonotype occurred a few times. V gene TRBV25-1 combines with J gene TRBJ2-3; TRBD2 matches 10 bases. V lost 2 bases and J lost 1; bases outside the gene matches: 9. The length of the CDR3 is 18 residues. In germline, CDR1 is MGHDK, CDR2 SYGVNS. The DNA for the CDR3 is TGTGCCAGCAGTGAAGCCGCGACTAGCGGGCTCGGCACAGATACGCAGTATTTT. It is translated as CASSEAATSGLGTDTQYF.

In this sample, this clonotype turned up many times. The V gene is TRBV11-2, the J gene TRBJ2-5; D is unresolved. With 2 bases removed from V and 3 bases from J, the gap between germline ends came to 13 bases. Looked up from germline, CDR1 is SGHAT and CDR2 is FQNNGV. The CDR3 has 15 residues. CDR3 protein: CASSLYYPREETQYF. DNA for the CDR3: TGTGCCAGCAGCTTATACTACCCAAGGGAAGAGACCCAGTACTTC.

A note on this clonotype: Given the absence of the conserved phenylalanine or tryptophan at the CDR3 end, a read error is likely. The CDR3, as DNA: TGCGCCAGCAGTGAGATCCCTAGCGGGTTCACCTACGAGCAGTACTCC. Its protein is CASSEIPSGFTYEQYS. This chain links TRBV10-2 with TRBJ2-7; 8 bases are a match to TRBD2. This CDR3 comprises 16 residues. Germline CDR1 is WSHSY and CDR2 is SAAADI. Unmatched junction bases numbered 8, after V lost 2 bases and J lost 2 bases.

Points on this clonotype: Given the absence of the conserved phenylalanine or tryptophan at the CDR3 end, a read error is likely. This chain joins TRBV11-2 and TRBJ2-7; 7 positions agree with TRBD1. This CDR3 has 15 residues. Germline lookup yields CDR1 SGHAT and CDR2 FQNNGV. V trimming: 5 bases; J trimming: 2 bases; junction bases outside the gene matches: 9. The chain's CDR3 is CASSPQTGSPYEQYL. The CDR3, as DNA: TGTGCCAGCAGCCCCCAGACAGGGTCTCCCTACGAGCAGTACCTC.

The table lists this clonotype with a count of one. This chain uses TRBV19 with TRBJ2-6; a weak D match, TRBD1 (5 bases). This CDR3 comprises 16 residues. Germline V lookup: CDR1 LNHDA, CDR2 SQIVND (reference sequence). Between the trimmed V and J ends, which lost 1 base and 4 bases, there was a span of 11 bases. The CDR3 bases are TGTGCCAGTAGTATAGCCCCAGGGATAGGGGCCAACGTCCTGACTTTC. Amino acid sequence: CASSIAPGIGANVLTF.

In its sample, this clonotype was seen a few times. This chain joins TRBV7-9 and TRBJ1-5; D not certain. V lost 5 bases and J lost 3, with 5 bases in between. CDR3 length: 12 amino acids. The germline V gene encodes CDR1 SEHNR and CDR2 FQNEAQ (reference sequence). The CDR3 DNA reads as TGTGCCAGCAGCATCAACAATCAGCCCCAGCATTTT. It specifies CASSINNQPQHF.

There are many counts of this clonotype. CDR3 protein: CASSLSGLRGEKLFF. The CDR3 nucleotides are TGTGCCAGCAGCTTATCGGGTTTACGAGGTGAAAAACTGTTTTTT. This chain connects TRBV11-2 to TRBJ1-4; D remains ambiguous. Germline V gene sequence: CDR1 SGHAT, CDR2 FQNNGV. This CDR3 spans 15 amino acids. The V end was cut by 2 bases, the J end by 7 bases, with 14 bases between.

The gene calls are TRBV19 and TRBJ1-4; D remains ambiguous. The CDR3 runs 14 residues. V lost 7 bases to trimming and J lost 10 bases, with 19 bases between them. Germline assignment: CDR1 LNHDA and CDR2 SQIVND (reference sequence). The chain's CDR3 is CASTQQDGIGKLFF. The DNA for the CDR3 is TGTGCCAGTACGCAGCAGGACGGGATTGGAAAACTGTTTTTT. Complete variable domain (other parts from reference TRBV19 and TRBJ1-4): DGGITQSPKYLFRKEGQNVTLSCEQNLNHDAMYWYRQDPGQGLRLIYYSQIVNDFQKGDIAEGYSVSREKKESFPLTVTSAQKNPTAFYLCASTQQDGIGKLFFGSGTQLSVL.

This chain uses TRBV6-2 or TRBV6-3 with TRBJ2-3, with D possibly being TRBD1 (5 bases). The CDR3 spans 17 residues. CDR1 MNHEY and CDR2 SVGEGT come from the germline V gene. The V end was cut by 0 bases, the J end by 6 bases, with 19 bases between. In DNA form, the CDR3 reads TGTGCCAGCAGTTACTCGACGGCAGGGCCAAGCGTCGATACGCAGTATTTT. Its translation: CASSYSTAGPSVDTQYF.

This clonotype was observed once. The chain joins TRBV12-3 or TRBV12-4 to TRBJ2-2; no reliable D call. V lost 7 bases to trimming and J lost 7 bases, with 7 bases between them. This CDR3 is built from 11 residues. The CDR3 coding sequence is TGTGCCAGCAACATTGGCGGGGAGCTGTTTTTT. Its protein is CASNIGGELFF.

J is TRBJ2-2 and V is TRBV7-8, with unresolved D. This CDR3 has 16 amino acids. V lost 3 bases and J lost 4, with 15 bases in between. Germline lookup yields CDR1 SGHVS and CDR2 FQNEAQ. This chain's CDR3 is CASSFFRVSSTGELFF. The CDR3 region has the DNA TGTGCCAGCAGCTTCTTTCGGGTTTCGAGCACCGGGGAGCTGTTTTTT.

Worth noting for this clonotype: One end of the junction varies from germline; a read error may be responsible. This sequence joins TRBV3-1 and TRBJ2-1; TRBD2 aligns across 13 bases. The CDR3 has 17 residues. Germline assignment: CDR1 LGHDT and CDR2 YNNKEL (reference sequence). CDR3 in DNA: TGTGCCAGCAGCCCTTACCCGACTAGCGGGGGGTACAATGAGCAGCTCTTC. Translating gives CASSPYPTSGGYNEQLF.

This clonotype appeared many times. This rearrangement joins TRBV30 to TRBJ1-3; D gene ambiguous. The ends were cut back, 0 bases at V and 4 bases at J, with 4 bases in the middle. There are 12 residues in the CDR3. Germline loops: CDR1 GTSNPN, CDR2 SVGIG (reference sequence). The DNA of the CDR3 is TGTGCCTGGAGTGTAGGGGGAAACACCATATATTTT. It translates to CAWSVGGNTIYF.

This clonotype was detected a few times. In DNA, the CDR3 is TGTGCCAGCAGCTTAGCCGGGCAGGACACCGGGGAGCTGTTTTTT. Protein: CASSLAGQDTGELFF. V is TRBV11-3 and J is TRBJ2-2, with unresolved D. Trimming took 1 base from V and 3 from J, leaving 9 bases between them. This CDR3 region has 15 residues. Germline values: CDR1 SGHNT, CDR2 YENEEA.

Remarks on this clonotype: A clone one base away is much larger, so this may be a read error. The chain is built from TRBV7-9 and TRBJ2-7, with D possibly matching TRBD2 (6 bases). Germline V gene sequence: CDR1 SEHNR, CDR2 FQNEAQ (reference sequence). The CDR3 is 14 residues long. This chain's CDR3 is CASSLAGSLYVQYF. For the CDR3, the DNA is TGTGCCAGCAGCTTAGCCGGGAGTCTGTACGTGCAGTACTTC.

This clonotype has a count of ten or more. The rearrangement links TRBV11-2 to TRBJ1-6, with D hard to call. CDR3 length: 15 residues. V was clipped by 1 base and J by 5 bases, with 9 bases between them. CDR1 and CDR2 (germline): SGHAT, FQNNGV. CDR3 residues: CASSLAQSDNSPLHF. Written as DNA, the CDR3 is TGTGCCAGCAGCTTAGCACAGAGTGATAATTCACCCCTCCACTTT.

This clonotype was seen only a few times. The chain uses TRBV18 and TRBJ1-2; D is undetermined. The CDR3 spans 15 residues. The germline CDR1 and CDR2 sequences are KGHSH and LQKENI. Trimming took off 3 bases at V and 0 bases at J, with 11 bases between the two ends. DNA for the CDR3: TGTGCCAGCTCACCTTCGCGAGTGACTAACTATGGCTACACCTTC. It yields the protein CASSPSRVTNYGYTF.

This clonotype was observed at least ten times. The gene calls are TRBV29-1 and TRBJ2-7; 7 positions match TRBD1. CDR3 length: 12 residues. Germline CDR1 is SQVTM and CDR2 is ANQGSEA. V dropped 6 bases and J dropped 2; count of bases not matched to a gene: 4. CDR3 in amino acids: CSVGQEAYEQYF. CDR3 DNA sequence: TGCAGCGTCGGACAGGAAGCCTACGAGCAGTACTTC.

About this clonotype: A much larger clone differs from this one at a single base, so this may be a read error. The chain joins TRBV20-1 to TRBJ2-7; D unclear. This CDR3 spans 12 amino acids. Germline CDR1 reads DFQATT; CDR2 reads SNEGSKA (reference sequence). DNA of the CDR3: TGCAGTGCTAGAGATATCTCGTTAGAGCGGTACTTC. This codes for CSARDISLERYF.

A few counts support this clonotype. The chain carries TRBV5-6 and TRBJ2-2; 7 nucleotides align to TRBD1. V shed 0 bases, J shed 5 bases, and the junction held 4 bases outside the gene matches. Germline lookup yields CDR1 SGHDT and CDR2 YYEEEE. This CDR3 has 15 residues. The CDR3 loop reads CASSLVDRSTGELFF. CDR3 nucleotides: TGTGCCAGCAGCTTGGTGGACAGGTCTACCGGGGAGCTGTTTTTT. Using reference TRBV5-6 and TRBJ2-2 for the parts outside the CDR3, the full variable domain is DAGVTQSPTHLIKTRGQQVTLRCSPKSGHDTVSWYQQALGQGPQFIFQYYEEEERQRGNFPDRFSGHQFPNYSSELNVNALLLGDSALYLCASSLVDRSTGELFFGEGSRLTVL.

About this clonotype: A much larger clone is a single base away; this may be a read error. The J gene is TRBJ1-1, the V gene TRBV29-1, with 7 bases that match TRBD1. The germline CDR1 and CDR2 sequences are SQVTM and ANQGSEA. The V gene end was trimmed by 2 bases and the J gene end by 3 bases; junction bases not matched to a gene: 6. The CDR3 runs 14 residues. The CDR3 nucleotides read TGCAGCGTTGAACGACAGGGCAGGTACACTGAAGCTTTCTTT. Translated: CSVERQGRYTEAFF.

This clonotype appeared a few times. The V and J genes are TRBV19 and TRBJ2-1, with TRBD2 identical over 13 bases. CDR1 is LNHDA, CDR2 SQIVND, per germline (reference sequence). Trimming removed 5 bases from V and 5 bases from J; junction bases left unmatched: 6. This CDR3 comprises 16 residues. CDR3 amino acids: CASSYTSGRVHNEQFF. CDR3 sequence (DNA): TGTGCCAGTAGTTATACTAGCGGGAGGGTCCACAATGAGCAGTTCTTC.